This is a list of T cell receptor beta chains from one sample in a study of human T cells and chemical hapten exposure. TCRdb recomputed calls from the RACE reads with MiXCR, one row per CDR3 protein. Among about 120,000 distinct CDR3 sequences listed, around an eighth were seen once. The sequenced sample was whole blood, obtained in connection with sensitization to the hapten diphenylcyclopropenone (DPC). These receptors all come from a woman in her forties or fifties with alopecia areata. Some clones in this sample may be carry-over from other donors' samples. The CDR3 runs from the conserved cysteine through the conserved F or W. The D gene is left open where the match is weak. The listing skips clone size in some rows; elsewhere it reads once, few, many or a size class.

CDR3nt	CDR3aa	abundance	v_gene	j_gene	d_gene
TGTGCCAGCTCTAAGGGGACTTTCTCTGGGGCCAACGTCCTGACTTTC	CASSKGTFSGANVLTF	few	TRBV2	TRBJ2-6	.
TGTGCAAGTCGCTTAGCGAGGAGGAGCGGGATTGGTGTCGGTGAGCAGTTCTTC	CASRLARRSGIGVGEQFF	few	TRBV12-2	TRBJ2-1	.
TGTGCCAGCAGCCAAGATCCCCGGGGTCGCCCCTACGAGCAGTACTTC	CASSQDPRGRPYEQYF	.	TRBV3-1	TRBJ2-7	.
TGTGCCAGCAGCCCAATGGGGCAGGTCGGGGAGCAGTTCTTC	CASSPMGQVGEQFF	few	TRBV11-2	TRBJ2-1	.
TGTGCCAGCAGCCTCCGGATTAGGCCTGAGCAGTTCTTC	CASSLRIRPEQFF	few	TRBV7-2	TRBJ2-1	.
TGTGCCAGCAGCCCGTCCGGGACTAGCAGGGGAGAGACCCAGTACTTC	CASSPSGTSRGETQYF	many	TRBV11-2	TRBJ2-5	TRBD2
TGTGCCATCAGGGAAGGACAGCTCAATCAGCCCCAGCATTTT	CAIREGQLNQPQHF	many	TRBV10-3	TRBJ1-5	.
TGTGCCAGCAGCCACGCCGGCGGGACAGCCTACGAGCAGTACTTC	CASSHAGGTAYEQYF	few	TRBV7-9	TRBJ2-7	.
TGTGCCAGCTCACAGGATTCGCGTGGAAACACCATATATTTT	CASSQDSRGNTIYF	.	TRBV18	TRBJ1-3	.
TGTGCCAGCAGTTACTCGTCAGTCATGAACACTGAAGCTTTCTTT	CASSYSSVMNTEAFF	few	TRBV6-5	TRBJ1-1	.
TGCAGTGCTAGATTCGTGGTGGCCGGGGAGCTGTTTTTT	CSARFVVAGELFF	many	TRBV20-1	TRBJ2-2	.
TGCGCCAGCAGCCAAGACTCGGAGTCGGGTGAAGCTTTCTTT	CASSQDSESGEAFF	few	TRBV4-3	TRBJ1-1	.
TGTGCCAGCAGGCCCGACGGGACAGGGATGCATGAGCAGTTCTTC	CASRPDGTGMHEQFF	.	TRBV11-1	TRBJ2-1	TRBD1
TGTGCCAGCAGGGCGTCCGGGACACTCTTATACGAGCAGTACTTC	CASRASGTLLYEQYF	.	TRBV5-8	TRBJ2-7	.
TGCAGTGCTAGAGACGCGTCTGGGGGGATTAGCAATCAGCCCCAGCATTTT	CSARDASGGISNQPQHF	.	TRBV20-1	TRBJ1-5	.
TGTGCCAGCAGTTACTCAAAGACCCGGAGTCGGACCGGGGAGCTGTTTTTT	CASSYSKTRSRTGELFF	few	TRBV6-5	TRBJ2-2	.
TGTGCCAGCAGTTACTTCTTGGCGGGGGTCACAGATACGCAGTATTTT	CASSYFLAGVTDTQYF	.	TRBV6-5	TRBJ2-3	TRBD2
TGTGCCAGCAGTCCCACCCGGACTAGCGGGACGGTTAGCACAGATACGCAGTATTTT	CASSPTRTSGTVSTDTQYF	.	TRBV6-6	TRBJ2-3	TRBD2
TGTGCCAGCAGTTGGGACAGAAACCAAGAGACCCAGTACTTC	CASSWDRNQETQYF	.	TRBV6-6	TRBJ2-5	TRBD1
TGTGCCAGCCATCAAACCGGGAGCCACGAGCAGTACTTC	CASHQTGSHEQYF	many	TRBV6-2/TRBV6-3	TRBJ2-7	.
TGTGCCAGCAGCTCCGGACAGGGAGGGGCGGGACCCTACAATGAGCAGTTCTTC	CASSSGQGGAGPYNEQFF	.	TRBV7-9	TRBJ2-1	.
TGTGCCAGCTCACCAAGACTAACGGATGAGCAGTTCTTC	CASSPRLTDEQFF	.	TRBV18	TRBJ2-1	.
TGTGCCAGCAGCTTAAATCCCAATCAGCCCCAGCATTTT	CASSLNPNQPQHF	few	TRBV7-6	TRBJ1-5	.
TGCAGCGCCAGGGGACAACAGAACACTGAAGCTTTCTTT	CSARGQQNTEAFF	many	TRBV29-1	TRBJ1-1	.
TGTGCCAGCAGCTCAGTAGCGGGAAGCACAGATACGCAGTATTTT	CASSSVAGSTDTQYF	few	TRBV7-2	TRBJ2-3	TRBD2
TGCAGTGCTAGGAAGGACAGGAACGATGGCTACACCTTC	CSARKDRNDGYTF	few	TRBV20-1	TRBJ1-2	TRBD1